The 20 T cell receptor beta chains listed next were all sequenced from one sample in a study of STAT3 mutations in large granular lymphocyte leukemia. Study-wide points: At least one immunodominant TCR beta clonotype appeared in every T-cell large granular lymphocyte leukemia patient.

Their antigens remain unidentified. Profiling relied on immunoSEQ multiplex PCR, and the TCRdb table lists in-frame clones only, not all of them. The data hold around 26,000 clones, with 85% to 95% observed a single time. Specimen: peripheral blood mononuclear cells. These receptors all stem from a man aged 35 to 55 with T-cell large granular lymphocyte leukemia. Some clones in this sample may be carry-over from other donors' samples.

V usage is TRBV5-5 and J usage is TRBJ1-2; 8 bases map to TRBD1. The CDR3 length is 14 residues. V lost 4 bases and J lost 6; bases outside the gene matches: 8. Germline values: CDR1 SGHKS, CDR2 YYEKEE (reference sequence). The CDR3 here is CASSPGQVLHGYTF. The DNA of the CDR3 is TGTGCCAGCAGCCCGGGACAGGTTCTACATGGCTACACCTTC. The full variable domain, in which reference TRBV5-5 and TRBJ1-2 provide the parts outside the CDR3, is DAGVTQSPTHLIKTRGQQVTLRCSPISGHKSVSWYQQVLGQGPQFIFQYYEKEERGRGNFPDRFSARQFPNYSSELNVNALLLGDSALYLCASSPGQVLHGYTFGSGTRLTVV.

The V and J genes are TRBV18 and TRBJ1-5; D call uncertain. The CDR3 totals 14 residues. CDR1 KGHSH and CDR2 LQKENI come from the germline V gene. Trimming cost V 3 bases and J 0 bases, with 6 bases left between them. CDR3 protein: CASSPGNSNQPQHF. In DNA form, the CDR3 reads TGTGCCAGCTCACCCGGTAATAGCAATCAGCCCCAGCATTTT.

This sequence joins TRBV9 and TRBJ2-3; possibly TRBD1 for D (6 bases). The CDR3 is made up of 15 amino acids. The V gene's germline CDR1 is SGDLS and CDR2 YYNGEE. Trimming stripped 0 bases from V and 4 bases from J, with 12 bases between. The CDR3: CASSVGGGSSDTQYF. DNA of the CDR3: TGTGCCAGCAGCGTAGGAGGGGGTTCGTCAGATACGCAGTATTTT.

Turning to this clone: Other DNA sequences in the sample encode the same CDR3. The V gene is TRBV19, the J gene TRBJ1-1, with TRBD1 matching 7 bases. V shed 6 bases and J 6 bases; nucleotides not matched to a gene: 7. This CDR3 is 13 amino acids long. Germline CDR1 and CDR2: LNHDA and SQIVND (reference sequence). The CDR3 loop reads CASSRQGAAEAFF. DNA of the CDR3: TGTGCCAGTAGCCGACAGGGCGCCGCTGAAGCTTTCTTT.

The chain employs TRBV2 and TRBJ2-5; possibly TRBD1 or TRBD2 for D (5 bases each). Germline V lookup: CDR1 SNHLY, CDR2 FYNNEI. The CDR3 has 13 residues. Trimming cost V 7 bases and J 4 bases, with 13 bases left between them. CDR3 sequence: CASNRDRRETQYF. For the CDR3, the DNA is TGTGCCAGCAATAGGGACCGGAGAGAGACCCAGTACTTC.

The chain joins TRBV19 to TRBJ1-1, with D perhaps matching TRBD1 (5 bases). With 6 bases removed from V and 4 bases from J, the gap between germline ends came to 6 bases. The germline CDR1 and CDR2 sequences are LNHDA and SQIVND (reference sequence). The CDR3 has 11 amino acids. CDR3 in DNA: TGTGCCAGTAGAGGGGTCACTGAAGCTTTCTTT. This translates into CASRGVTEAFF.

The chain uses TRBV5-4 and TRBJ1-2; D gene ambiguous. V lost 4 bases to trimming and J lost 2 bases, with 12 bases between them. There are 14 residues in the CDR3. Germline V lookup: CDR1 SGHNT, CDR2 YYREEE (reference sequence). CDR3 nucleotide sequence: TGTGCCAGCAGCGCTCAAATACTCAACTATGGCTACACCTTC. The encoded protein is CASSAQILNYGYTF.

On this clone itself: The germline gene is not matched at one end of the junction; a read error may be the cause. CDR3: CASRQDRGGQGGQPQHF. In DNA form, the CDR3 reads TGCGCCAGCAGGCAAGACAGGGGCGGACAGGGCGGTCAGCCCCAGCATTTT. This chain connects TRBV4-1 to TRBJ1-5; 8 bases are a match to TRBD1. The CDR3 totals 17 residues. Germline loops: CDR1 MGHRA, CDR2 YSYEKL.

This clone was observed once. V and J are TRBV30 and TRBJ2-7; D not resolved. Trimming cost V 3 bases and J 5 bases, with 17 bases left between them. This CDR3 is built from 14 residues. CDR1 and CDR2 from the germline V gene are GTSNPN and SVGIG (reference sequence). CDR3 DNA sequence: TGTGCCTGGAGGGGCTCCGCCGCCCCCCACGAGCAGTACTTC. Translation gives CAWRGSAAPHEQYF. Together with reference TRBV30 and TRBJ2-7, the CDR3 gives the full variable domain: SQTIHQWPATLVQPVGSPLSLECTVEGTSNPNLYWYRQAAGRGLQLLFYSVGIGQISSEVPQNLSASRPQDRQFILSSKKLLLSDSGFYLCAWRGSAAPHEQYFGPGTRLTVT.

The rearrangement joins TRBV9 to TRBJ2-7; tentative D call: TRBD1 (7 bases). The germline V gene encodes CDR1 SGDLS and CDR2 YYNGEE. This CDR3 has 16 amino acids. The V end was cut by 2 bases, the J end by 0 bases, with 15 bases between. The CDR3 DNA is TGTGCCAGCAGCGTCCAGGGGGGCGGAAGCTCCTACGAGCAGTACTTC. Residues: CASSVQGGGSSYEQYF.

This clone was counted once. The chain couples TRBV5-6 to TRBJ2-5, with unresolved D. Germline V lookup: CDR1 SGHDT, CDR2 YYEEEE. This CDR3 has 15 residues. V lost 6 bases and J 4 bases, leaving 19 bases between the germline ends. The CDR3 loop is CASIGKERPGETQYF. CDR3 coding DNA: TGTGCCAGCATTGGTAAAGAACGCCCAGGAGAGACCCAGTACTTC. Combining the CDR3 with reference TRBV5-6 and TRBJ2-5 gives the whole variable domain DAGVTQSPTHLIKTRGQQVTLRCSPKSGHDTVSWYQQALGQGPQFIFQYYEEEERQRGNFPDRFSGHQFPNYSSELNVNALLLGDSALYLCASIGKERPGETQYFGPGTRLLVL.

The rearrangement joins TRBV9 to TRBJ1-1; D may be TRBD1 (6 bases). V lost 5 bases, J lost 1 base, and 12 bases lay in between. The germline gives CDR1 SGDLS, CDR2 YYNGEE. CDR3 size: 14 residues. CDR3 nucleotides: TGTGCCAGCAGTGCAACAGGGCCGAACACTGAAGCTTTCTTT. Translating it yields CASSATGPNTEAFF.

The rearrangement links TRBV7-9 to TRBJ2-1, with D uncertain. From germline, CDR1 is SEHNR and CDR2 FQNEAQ (reference sequence). This CDR3 is 14 amino acids long. V dropped 2 bases and J dropped 6 bases, with 11 bases sitting between them. As DNA, the CDR3 is TGTGCCAGCAGCTTATCTTTATCTGCCAATGAGCAGTTCTTC. Amino acids: CASSLSLSANEQFF.

The V gene is TRBV27, the J gene TRBJ1-2, with TRBD1 matching over 8 bases. The V and J ends lost 2 bases and 4 bases, in that order; junction bases with no gene match: 6. The CDR3 contains 15 residues. Germline V gene sequence: CDR1 MNHEY, CDR2 SMNVEV (reference sequence). In DNA, the CDR3 is TGTGCCAGCAGTTTAACTGGGACAGGACTCTATGGCTACACCTTC. This translates into CASSLTGTGLYGYTF.

V gene TRBV19 combines with J gene TRBJ1-3; D call uncertain. The CDR3 sequence is 14 residues long. Germline values: CDR1 LNHDA, CDR2 SQIVND (reference sequence). Trimming shortened V by 4 bases and J by 1 base, and 8 bases separated the two germline ends. The CDR3 loop reads CASSRRLSGNTIYF. DNA of the CDR3: TGTGCCAGTAGTAGGCGGCTTTCTGGAAACACCATATATTTT.

This rearrangement joins TRBV9 to TRBJ1-2; 8 nucleotides align to TRBD1. V lost 3 bases to trimming and J lost 2 bases; unmatched junction nucleotides: 6. The CDR3 runs to 15 residues. CDR1 is SGDLS, CDR2 YYNGEE, per germline. The CDR3 DNA sequence: TGTGCCAGCAGCGCGACCGGGACAGGAAACTATGGCTACACCTTC. It translates to CASSATGTGNYGYTF.

The chain links TRBV5-5 to TRBJ2-7, with 10 bases fitting TRBD1. The CDR3 totals 15 residues. Germline-derived CDR1 and CDR2 are SGHKS and YYEKEE (reference sequence). The J segment lost 7 bases and the V segment lost 3 bases, leaving 10 bases of the junction unmatched. CDR3 DNA sequence: TGTGCCAGCAGCTGGGGACAGGGGATAATGGGTGAGCAGTACTTC. This translates into CASSWGQGIMGEQYF.

This chain links TRBV7-8 with TRBJ1-3, with 7 bases that match TRBD1. The V gene end was trimmed by 1 base and the J gene end by 8 bases; junction bases not matched to a gene: 5. Germline lookup yields CDR1 SGHVS and CDR2 FQNEAQ. The CDR3 consists of 14 residues. The CDR3 protein is CASSLDRGSDTIYF. CDR3 coding DNA: TGTGCCAGCAGCTTAGACAGGGGAAGCGACACCATATATTTT.

This CDR3 is CASSEAYYGYTF. The DNA of the CDR3 is TGTGCCAGCAGTGAAGCCTACTATGGCTACACCTTC. V and J are TRBV2 and TRBJ1-2; no firm D call. The V and J ends lost 0 bases and 3 bases respectively, with 2 bases between them. CDR3 size: 12 residues. The V gene's germline CDR1 is SNHLY and CDR2 FYNNEI.

V usage is TRBV5-4 and J usage is TRBJ1-1; a possible D gene is TRBD1 (5 bases). The CDR3 spans 14 residues. Trimming stripped 0 bases from V and 0 bases from J, with 6 bases between. Germline-derived CDR1 and CDR2 are SGHNT and YYREEE (reference sequence). In DNA form, the CDR3 reads TGTGCCAGCAGCTTGGACAGGATGAACACTGAAGCTTTCTTT. Translated: CASSLDRMNTEAFF.